Below, 27 T cell receptor beta chains from the same sample are listed, as sequenced in a study of CD8+CD57+ T cells in acquired aplastic anemia. It was patients with CD8+CD57+ cell expansion by flow cytometry who were chosen for sequencing. TCR beta VDJ and CDR3 were profiled, and genomic DNA was the template. Via MiXCR, TCRdb re-called the reads, giving one row per CDR3 protein. The table shows around 210,000 distinct CDR3 sequences, with 65% occurring only once. Material for sequencing was sorted CD4+, CD8+, or CD8+CD57+ T cells (not recorded which) from PBMCs. The receptors stem from a human donor with aplastic anemia.

At least ten counts were recorded for this clonotype. This chain links TRBV29-1 with TRBJ2-2; TRBD1 aligns across 9 bases. The CDR3 is made up of 17 amino acids. V was pared by 7 bases and J by 6 bases, with 18 bases of the junction left unmatched. CDR1 is SQVTM and CDR2 is ANQGSEA in the germline V gene. This chain's CDR3 is CSATASGTGFLSGELFF. The CDR3, as DNA: TGCAGCGCCACAGCATCCGGGACAGGGTTTCTTTCCGGGGAGCTGTTTTTT.

This clonotype was counted only a few times. CDR3 in amino acids: CASSPGHYNEQFF. The CDR3 DNA follows: TGTGCCAGCAGCCCTGGACACTACAATGAGCAGTTCTTC. This chain links TRBV7-9 with TRBJ2-1, with TRBD1 as a possible D gene (5 bases). This CDR3 spans 13 amino acids. Germline V gives CDR1 SEHNR, CDR2 FQNEAQ (reference sequence). Trimming took off 5 bases at V and 3 bases at J, with 8 bases between the two ends.

Notes on this clonotype: A junction boundary mismatches the germline segment, possibly from a read error. V gene TRBV7-2 combines with J gene TRBJ1-2; 7 bases line up with TRBD1. The CDR3 totals 13 residues. CDR1 and CDR2 from the germline V gene are SGHTA and FQGNSA. The CDR3 sequence is CASSSRTGFDYTF. DNA of the CDR3: TGTGCCAGCAGCTCGCGGACAGGTTTCGACTACACATTC.

J is TRBJ1-2 and V is TRBV2; D uncertain. CDR3 length: 13 residues. Germline V CDR1 and CDR2: SNHLY, FYNNEI. V was trimmed by 8 bases and J by 0 bases, leaving 10 bases between them. CDR3 amino acids: CASRASSNYGYTF. For the CDR3, the DNA is TGTGCCAGCCGGGCCAGTTCTAACTATGGCTACACCTTC.

This clonotype was detected a few times. CDR3 in DNA: TGTGCCATCAGTGAGTCGATGGGGGGTTCGGCCAATGAGCAGTTCTTC. Amino acids: CAISESMGGSANEQFF. The chain employs TRBV10-3 and TRBJ2-1, with D possibly matching TRBD2 (6 bases). Germline V gives CDR1 ENHRY, CDR2 SYGVKD. CDR3 length: 16 residues. V gave up 0 bases and J gave up 6 bases, with 15 bases separating them.

The rearrangement links TRBV20-1 to TRBJ1-3, with D hard to call. CDR1 and CDR2 from the germline V gene are DFQATT and SNEGSKA (reference sequence). V gave up 0 bases and J gave up 8 bases, with 8 bases separating them. The CDR3 length is 12 residues. For the CDR3, the DNA is TGCAGTGCTAGAGATCCTAACTACACCATATATTTT. Its translation: CSARDPNYTIYF.

V usage is TRBV19 and J usage is TRBJ2-7; TRBD2 is a possible D gene (6 bases). The CDR3 consists of 14 residues. The germline gives CDR1 LNHDA, CDR2 SQIVND (reference sequence). V lost 7 bases to trimming and J lost 0 bases, with 13 bases between them. DNA of the CDR3: TGTGCCAGTACACGGGACTTTAGCTCCTACGAGCAGTACTTC. Protein: CASTRDFSSYEQYF.

This chain links TRBV20-1 with TRBJ1-2, with D maybe TRBD1 (6 bases). Looked up from germline, CDR1 is DFQATT and CDR2 is SNEGSKA (reference sequence). The germline V and J ends were trimmed by 5 bases and 9 bases, with 16 bases remaining between them. The CDR3 runs 12 residues. This chain's CDR3 is CSAGGPGSSYTF. CDR3 nucleotides: TGCAGTGCTGGGGGCCCCGGGTCGAGCTACACCTTC.

CDR3 sequence: CASTPPGGNQPQHF. The CDR3 DNA reads TGTGCCAGTACACCGCCTGGGGGCAATCAGCCCCAGCATTTT. The chain recombines TRBV19 with TRBJ1-5; no firm D call. V was shortened by 7 bases and J by 2 bases, with 12 bases between the two germline ends. CDR1 LNHDA and CDR2 SQIVND come from the germline V gene (reference sequence). The CDR3 runs to 14 residues.

This clonotype has a handful of counts. V gene TRBV7-3 combines with J gene TRBJ2-3; D gene uncertain. Trimming shortened V by 5 bases and J by 1 base, and 10 bases separated the two germline ends. This CDR3 region has 14 residues. Germline CDR1 and CDR2: SGHTA and FQGTGA. CDR3 nucleotides: TGTGCCAGCAGCCCGACGGGCGGCACAGATACGCAGTATTTT. It translates to CASSPTGGTDTQYF.

The chain employs TRBV12-3 or TRBV12-4 and TRBJ2-7; no definite D call. CDR3 length equals 14 residues. V shed 5 bases and J shed 4 bases, with 15 bases lying between them. For the CDR3, the DNA is TGTGCCAGCAGTATCACCTCTAGTGCTTACGAGCAGTACTTC. This gives the protein CASSITSSAYEQYF.

This chain connects TRBV20-1 to TRBJ1-6; D remains unclear. The CDR3 length is 15 residues. CDR1 DFQATT and CDR2 SNEGSKA come from the germline V gene (reference sequence). V was pared by 0 bases and J by 10 bases, with 16 bases between. The CDR3 reads CSARDFGEAVSPLHF. CDR3 coding DNA: TGCAGTGCTAGAGATTTTGGAGAAGCGGTATCACCCCTCCACTTT.

The gene calls are TRBV5-6 and TRBJ2-5; the D gene is possibly TRBD2 (6 bases). The CDR3 runs to 15 residues. CDR1 is SGHDT and CDR2 is YYEEEE in the germline V gene. Deletions cut 3 bases from V and 1 base from J, with 13 bases between. The CDR3: CASSWPRDSQETQYF. The CDR3 region has the DNA TGTGCCAGCAGCTGGCCTCGGGACTCCCAAGAGACCCAGTACTTC.

This sequence joins TRBV20-1 and TRBJ2-7; 7 bases line up with TRBD1. J gave up 2 bases and V 4 bases, and 11 bases lay outside the gene matches. The CDR3 is made up of 15 amino acids. Germline assignment: CDR1 DFQATT and CDR2 SNEGSKA (reference sequence). The CDR3 DNA follows: TGCAGTGCTAAAAACTCTCTCGGACAGGCCTACGAGCAGTACTTC. This encodes CSAKNSLGQAYEQYF.

The chain links TRBV29-1 to TRBJ1-1; the D gene is possibly TRBD1 (6 bases). Germline CDR1 and CDR2: SQVTM and ANQGSEA. This CDR3 has 14 amino acids. V lost 2 bases, J lost 1 base, and 11 bases lay in between. In nucleotides, the CDR3 is TGCAGCGTTGAATCGGGGGCTCGGAACACTGAAGCTTTCTTT. It encodes CSVESGARNTEAFF.

V gene TRBV7-9 combines with J gene TRBJ2-7; the D gene could be TRBD1 or TRBD2 (5 bases each). The CDR3 has 15 residues. The V end was cut by 5 bases, the J end by 2 bases, with 16 bases between. CDR1 is SEHNR and CDR2 is FQNEAQ in the germline V gene (reference sequence). The CDR3 region is CASSGPGRLTYEQYF. The CDR3 bases are TGTGCCAGCAGCGGACCGGGACGGCTAACCTACGAGCAGTACTTC.

The chain links TRBV10-3 to TRBJ1-1; D unresolved. This CDR3 comprises 14 residues. Trimming cost V 10 bases and J 7 bases, with 22 bases left between them. CDR1 ENHRY and CDR2 SYGVKD come from the germline V gene. The DNA for the CDR3 is TGTGCCACCGTCGGAAGCAGTATACCTATTGAAGCTTTCTTT. Protein: CATVGSSIPIEAFF.

The chain combines TRBV20-1 with TRBJ2-7; D is possibly TRBD1 (6 bases). The germline V gene has CDR1 DFQATT and CDR2 SNEGSKA (reference sequence). Trimming removed 5 bases from V and 2 bases from J, with 16 bases in between. This CDR3 spans 14 amino acids. The CDR3 coding sequence is TGCAGTGCTCAGCTGAGCACAGGGCCCTACGAGCAGTACTTC. Amino acids: CSAQLSTGPYEQYF.

As DNA, the CDR3 is TGTGCCAGTAGTTCGACTAGCGGGGGGGCCCAAGAGACCCAGTACTTC. This codes for CASSSTSGGAQETQYF. J is TRBJ2-5 and V is TRBV19; 14 bases map to TRBD2. The V gene end was trimmed by 5 bases and the J gene end by 1 base; junction bases not matched to a gene: 3. The CDR3 extends over 16 amino acids. Germline-derived CDR1 and CDR2 are LNHDA and SQIVND (reference sequence).

The J gene is TRBJ1-1, the V gene TRBV10-3; no definite D call. The CDR3 runs 14 residues. V lost 2 bases and J 2 bases, leaving 9 bases between the germline ends. Per the germline V gene, CDR1 is ENHRY and CDR2 is SYGVKD. This CDR3 is CAISERHGNTEAFF. Here the CDR3 DNA reads TGTGCCATCAGTGAGAGACACGGAAACACTGAAGCTTTCTTT.

The V gene is TRBV12-3 or TRBV12-4, the J gene TRBJ2-7, with D tentatively TRBD1 (6 bases). Trimming cost V 4 bases and J 0 bases, with 7 bases left between them. The CDR3 length is 13 residues. The CDR3 reads CASSSRGSYEQYF. The CDR3 DNA sequence: TGTGCCAGCAGTTCCAGGGGCTCCTACGAGCAGTACTTC.

CDR3 protein: CASSTGGGPYEQYF. CDR3 nucleotide sequence: TGTGCCAGCAGCACGGGCGGGGGGCCCTACGAGCAGTACTTC. The J gene is TRBJ2-7, the V gene TRBV5-5; 8 bases are shared with TRBD2. Trimming removed 4 bases from V and 2 bases from J; junction bases left unmatched: 5. The CDR3 runs 14 residues. CDR1 SGHKS and CDR2 YYEKEE come from the germline V gene (reference sequence).

The chain combines TRBV19 with TRBJ2-7; maybe TRBD2 (5 bases). This CDR3 region has 13 residues. V was trimmed by 10 bases and J by 6 bases, leaving 19 bases between them. Germline assignment: CDR1 LNHDA and CDR2 SQIVND (reference sequence). CDR3 region: CATSETTGLEQYF. The CDR3 nucleotides are TGTGCCACATCGGAGACTACGGGCCTCGAGCAGTACTTC. Full variable domain (outside the CDR3, taken from reference TRBV19 and TRBJ2-7): DGGITQSPKYLFRKEGQNVTLSCEQNLNHDAMYWYRQDPGQGLRLIYYSQIVNDFQKGDIAEGYSVSREKKESFPLTVTSAQKNPTAFYLCATSETTGLEQYFGPGTRLTVT.

The V gene is TRBV19, the J gene TRBJ2-3; the match to TRBD2 covers 9 bases. The CDR3 sequence is 15 residues long. Germline-derived CDR1 and CDR2 are LNHDA and SQIVND (reference sequence). V shed 5 bases, J shed 5 bases, and the junction held 8 bases outside the gene matches. The CDR3 DNA sequence: TGTGCCAGTAGTGCCCTAGCGGGATTGGGAGATACGCAGTATTTT. Translated: CASSALAGLGDTQYF.

V and J are TRBV7-8 and TRBJ2-3; 12 positions agree with TRBD2. CDR1 is SGHVS, CDR2 FQNEAQ, per germline. V trimming: 6 bases; J trimming: 0 bases; junction bases outside the gene matches: 4. This CDR3 spans 16 amino acids. The CDR3 sequence: CASRLGTSGSTDTQYF. In nucleotides, the CDR3 is TGTGCCAGCAGGCTCGGGACTAGCGGGAGCACAGATACGCAGTATTTT. The whole variable domain, remainder taken from reference TRBV7-8 and TRBJ2-3, is GAGVSQSPRYKVAKRGQDVALRCDPISGHVSLFWYQQALGQGPEFLTYFQNEAQLDKSGLPSDRFFAERPEGSVSTLKIQRTQQEDSAVYLCASRLGTSGSTDTQYFGPGTRLTVL.

The genes are TRBV5-1 and TRBJ2-2; D remains ambiguous. This CDR3 region has 11 residues. Germline CDR1 reads SGHRS; CDR2 reads YFSETQ. Trimming cost V 2 bases and J 9 bases, with 5 bases left between them. CDR3: CASSFFRELFF. CDR3 sequence (DNA): TGCGCCAGCAGCTTTTTCAGGGAGCTGTTTTTT.

This clonotype was seen just once. Here the CDR3 reads CSARRQGAMNTEAFF. The DNA for the CDR3 is TGCAGTGCAAGAAGACAGGGAGCCATGAACACTGAAGCTTTCTTT. V and J are TRBV20-1 and TRBJ1-1; 7 bases match TRBD1. The CDR3 length is 15 residues. Germline CDR1 DFQATT, CDR2 SNEGSKA (reference sequence). The trim removed 6 bases at V and 0 bases at J, leaving 10 bases unmatched.